This note documents a single T cell receptor (beta chain) sequence. Its specificity is unknown. Profiling relied on immunoSEQ multiplex PCR, and the TCRdb table lists in-frame clones only, not all of them. Of 300,000 to 400,000 clones in the sample, more than 85% were seen once. In germline, CDR1 is KGHSH, CDR2 LQKENI. The germline V and J ends were trimmed by 3 bases and 8 bases, with 9 bases remaining between them. The CDR3 has 12 amino acids. The data derive from a study of Ad26.COV2.S vaccination and SARS-CoV-2 variants. Overall study context: Once, or twice with 56 days between doses, Ad26.COV2.S was given intramuscularly. Whole-study results and caveats: Spike-specific CD8+ and CD4+ T cell responses reportedly showed substantial breadth after vaccination.

The treatment denotes: 15 to 20 received Ad26.COV2.S at low or high dose, single or two shots; 5 received placebo; per-sample allocation not given. Repertoires come from day 63 after the first vaccine or placebo injection. Built on an Ad26 vector, the vaccine expressed Wuhan-strain SARS-CoV-2 spike. This specimen consisted of peripheral blood, obtained in a trial of Ad26.COV2.S vaccine versus placebo. The genes are TRBV18 and TRBJ2-3; no firm D call. The TCR sequence derives from a person between 18 and 65 years old who received the Ad26.COV2.S COVID-19 vaccine or a placebo. The chain's CDR3 is CASSPLGTTQYF. CDR3 nucleotides: TGTGCCAGCTCACCTCTCGGTACTACGCAGTATTTT.